Below, 27 T cell receptor beta chains from the same sample are listed, as sequenced in a study of T cells in Graves' hyperthyroidism and ophthalmopathy. Researchers took RNA transcripts and amplified the TCR beta CDR3 regions from them. A set of HTBI primers served as the primers for a first-round RT-PCR of the TCR CDR3. MiXCR was run by TCRdb on the multiplex PCR reads, yielding one entry per CDR3 protein. The sample includes around 600,000 distinct CDR3 sequences, 45% seen only once; the top ten take under 8%. Input material: peripheral blood or thyroid tissue (not recorded which). The receptors stem from an adult man with Graves' disease, either hyperthyroidism or ophthalmopathy (not recorded which).

This rearrangement joins TRBV12-3 or TRBV12-4 to TRBJ1-5; unclear D gene. CDR3 length: 15 amino acids. The V and J ends lost 1 base and 3 bases respectively, with 10 bases between them. The DNA of the CDR3 is TGTGCCAGCAGTTTAGACTCCCTCTACAATCAGCCCCAGCATTTT. As protein: CASSLDSLYNQPQHF.

As regards this clonotype: Given the absence of the conserved phenylalanine or tryptophan at the CDR3 end, a read error is likely. The DNA is omitted, as the CDR3 cannot be located on it reliably, and the CDR3 follows TCRdb's listing. The chain employs TRBV29-1 and TRBJ1-4; the table's TRBD1 call for D was not verified on the DNA. Germline-derived CDR1 and CDR2 are SQVTM and ANQGSEA. From its first to its last residue, the CDR3 has 12 amino acids. CDR3 region: CSVERFQGDFNY.

The V call is TRBV20-1, the J call TRBJ2-7, with 8 nucleotides matching TRBD2. The length of the CDR3 is 13 residues. Germline-derived CDR1 and CDR2 are DFQATT and SNEGSKA (reference sequence). Losses at the gene ends were 7 bases for V and 6 bases for J; bases not matched to a gene: 11. CDR3 protein: CSVPGLGVSEQYF. For the CDR3, the DNA is TGCAGTGTCCCGGGACTAGGGGTATCCGAGCAGTACTTC.

CDR3 DNA: TGCGCCAGCAGCTTGAGGGCAAGCAAAACCGGGGAGCTGTTTTTT. Protein sequence: CASSLRASKTGELFF. The rearrangement joins TRBV5-1 to TRBJ2-2; unclear D gene. Between the trimmed V and J ends, which lost 1 base and 5 bases, there was a span of 12 bases. The V gene's germline CDR1 is SGHRS and CDR2 YFSETQ. The length of the CDR3 is 15 residues.

As concerns this clonotype: A much larger clone lies a single base off, so this may be a read error. The chain has TRBV15 and TRBJ2-7, with D perhaps TRBD1 or TRBD2 (5 bases each). The ends were cut back, 5 bases at V and 7 bases at J, with 18 bases in the middle. CDR1 is LNHNV and CDR2 is YYDKDF in the germline V gene (reference sequence). This CDR3 is 14 amino acids long. The CDR3: CATSGGQGTEEQYF. CDR3 coding DNA: TGTGCCACCAGCGGAGGTCAGGGAACGGAAGAGCAGTACTTC.

This chain uses TRBV9 with TRBJ1-6; D not certain. CDR3 length: 13 amino acids. V lost 4 bases and J lost 5, with 7 bases in between. CDR1 SGDLS and CDR2 YYNGEE come from the germline V gene. CDR3: CASSQLNNSPLHF. The CDR3 DNA sequence: TGTGCCAGCAGCCAGCTTAATAATTCACCCCTCCACTTT.

Note on this clonotype: A read error is possible here, since a much larger clone lies one base away. The chain recombines TRBV20-1 with TRBJ2-7, with 9 nucleotides matching TRBD2. J lost 2 bases, V lost 2 bases, and 7 bases had no gene match. The CDR3 length is 15 residues. The germline V gene has CDR1 DFQATT and CDR2 SNEGSKA (reference sequence). The CDR3 here is CSARQSGRSPYEQYF. The CDR3 region has the DNA TGCAGTGCTAGACAGAGCGGGAGGTCTCCCTACGAGCAGTACTTC.

This clonotype was detected many times. The rearrangement links TRBV29-1 to TRBJ1-2, with D perhaps TRBD1 (5 bases). Germline assignment: CDR1 SQVTM and CDR2 ANQGSEA. The CDR3 is 13 amino acids. Trimming cost V 1 base and J 5 bases, with 11 bases left between them. The DNA of the CDR3 is TGCAGCGTTGAAGGCAGGGAGTTATATGGCTACACCTTC. It is translated as CSVEGRELYGYTF.

This clonotype showed up many times. The chain joins TRBV12-3 or TRBV12-4 to TRBJ1-5; D uncertain. Trimming cost V 5 bases and J 5 bases, with 10 bases left between them. The CDR3 consists of 13 residues. The CDR3 nucleotides are TGTGCCAGCAGTCCTGGTTGGGATCAGCCCCAGCATTTT. Amino acids: CASSPGWDQPQHF.

This clonotype has a handful of counts. J is TRBJ2-7 and V is TRBV6-5; D unclear. This CDR3 region has 10 residues. Germline V gives CDR1 MNHEY, CDR2 SVGAGI. The CDR3 spells CACGPFEQYF. Written as DNA, the CDR3 is TGTGCTTGTGGGCCGTTCGAGCAGTACTTC.

The chain has TRBV2 and TRBJ1-4; tentative D call: TRBD1 (6 bases). V lost 7 bases to trimming and J lost 8 bases, with 14 bases between them. In germline, CDR1 is SNHLY, CDR2 FYNNEI. This CDR3 is built from 13 residues. The CDR3 DNA follows: TGTGCCAGCAATGGGGACATGAGAGAAAAACTGTTTTTT. Protein sequence: CASNGDMREKLFF.

This clonotype has just a few counts. The J gene is TRBJ2-2, the V gene TRBV7-9; D uncertain. Trimming took 5 bases from V and 0 from J, leaving 7 bases between them. The CDR3 is 14 amino acids. The germline CDR1 and CDR2 sequences are SEHNR and FQNEAQ (reference sequence). The CDR3 loop is CASSLRPNTGELFF. The CDR3 DNA reads as TGTGCCAGCAGCCTCCGTCCGAACACCGGGGAGCTGTTTTTT. Based on the CDR3 plus reference TRBV7-9 and TRBJ2-2, the full variable domain is DTGVSQNPRHKITKRGQNVTFRCDPISEHNRLYWYRQTLGQGPEFLTYFQNEAQLEKSRLLSDRFSAERPKGSFSTLEIQRTEQGDSAMYLCASSLRPNTGELFFGEGSRLTVL.

The V call is TRBV29-1, the J call TRBJ2-3, with D tentatively TRBD2 (6 bases). Deletions cut 7 bases from V and 6 bases from J, with 17 bases between. The V gene's germline CDR1 is SQVTM and CDR2 ANQGSEA. The CDR3 consists of 13 residues. The CDR3 DNA reads as TGCAGCGCAGGGACTTCGAAGATGGATACGCAGTATTTT. Protein product: CSAGTSKMDTQYF.

This clonotype occurred a few times. The chain uses TRBV7-9 and TRBJ1-1, with D tentatively TRBD1 (5 bases). The CDR3 is 17 residues long. Germline V gives CDR1 SEHNR, CDR2 FQNEAQ (reference sequence). Trimming took off 4 bases at V and 3 bases at J, with 21 bases between the two ends. The CDR3: CASSSPGGGMMDTEAFF. In nucleotides, the CDR3 is TGTGCCAGCAGCTCCCCTGGCGGGGGGATGATGGACACTGAAGCTTTCTTT. The full variable domain, with the rest looked up from reference TRBV7-9 and TRBJ1-1, is DTGVSQNPRHKITKRGQNVTFRCDPISEHNRLYWYRQTLGQGPEFLTYFQNEAQLEKSRLLSDRFSAERPKGSFSTLEIQRTEQGDSAMYLCASSSPGGGMMDTEAFFGQGTRLTVV.

A few counts support this clonotype. This sequence joins TRBV7-9 and TRBJ1-6, with D possibly TRBD1 on 6 matching bases. V lost 5 bases to trimming and J lost 5 bases, with 19 bases between them. The CDR3 length is 17 residues. CDR1 and CDR2 (germline): SEHNR, FQNEAQ (reference sequence). CDR3 loop: CASSEDRTKGNNSPLHF. The CDR3 nucleotides are TGTGCCAGCAGCGAAGACAGGACTAAGGGGAATAATTCACCCCTCCACTTT.

As concerns this clonotype: Because it lacks the conserved phenylalanine or tryptophan at the end, this CDR3 is likely a read error. The chain joins TRBV29-1 to TRBJ1-1, with D possibly being TRBD1 (6 bases). This CDR3 spans 15 amino acids. Germline V gene lookup returns CDR1 SQVTM and CDR2 ANQGSEA. V lost 0 bases, J lost 3 bases, and 14 bases lay in between. DNA for the CDR3: TGCAGCGTTGAAGATATGTGGGGGCAGGACACTGAAGCTTTCTCT. It is translated as CSVEDMWGQDTEAFS.

This clonotype was seen a handful of times. This chain joins TRBV24-1 and TRBJ2-2, with 15 nucleotides matching TRBD2. This CDR3 is 17 amino acids long. V shed 4 bases and J 5 bases; nucleotides not matched to a gene: 4. In germline, CDR1 is KGHDR, CDR2 SFDVKD. For the CDR3, the DNA is TGTGCCACCAGTGACCTCGGACTAGCGGGAGGGACCGGGGAGCTGTTTTTT. It translates to CATSDLGLAGGTGELFF.

Note on this clonotype: This may stem from a read error, because a much larger clone lies one nucleotide away. The chain carries TRBV15 and TRBJ1-1; no clear D gene. Germline CDR1 reads LNHNV; CDR2 reads YYDKDF (reference sequence). The CDR3 has 14 amino acids. The CDR3 is CVTSREFGNTEAFF. The CDR3 DNA is TGTGTCACCAGCAGAGAATTCGGGAACACTGAAGCTTTCTTT.

This chain links TRBV25-1 with TRBJ2-7, with 15 bases aligning to TRBD2. V lost 4 bases to trimming and J lost 3 bases; unmatched junction nucleotides: 10. The CDR3 consists of 18 residues. CDR1 MGHDK and CDR2 SYGVNS come from the germline V gene. The CDR3 protein is CASSGPTRTSGGDYEQYF. The CDR3 DNA reads as TGTGCCAGCAGTGGACCCACTCGGACTAGCGGGGGGGACTACGAGCAGTACTTC.

This clonotype was counted only a few times. This sequence joins TRBV29-1 and TRBJ2-7; 9 bases are shared with TRBD2. The length of the CDR3 is 13 residues. J gave up 0 bases and V 6 bases, and 3 bases lay outside the gene matches. Per germline, CDR1 SQVTM and CDR2 ANQGSEA. The CDR3 DNA is TGCAGCGTCCATAGCGGGAGCTCCTACGAGCAGTACTTC. It specifies CSVHSGSSYEQYF.

V usage is TRBV29-1 and J usage is TRBJ1-6; perhaps TRBD1 as D (5 bases). The CDR3 covers 12 residues. Trimming removed 6 bases from V and 8 bases from J, with 11 bases in between. Germline V gene lookup returns CDR1 SQVTM and CDR2 ANQGSEA. CDR3 protein: CSVGTVDSPLHF. CDR3 DNA sequence: TGCAGCGTCGGGACGGTCGATTCACCCCTCCACTTT.

The rearrangement uses TRBV2 and TRBJ2-7; 12 nucleotides match TRBD2. CDR3 size: 15 residues. With 3 bases clipped from V and 1 base from J, the junction kept 1 base outside the gene matches. From germline, CDR1 is SNHLY and CDR2 FYNNEI. The CDR3 DNA is TGTGCCAGCAGTGACGGACTAGCGGGGTCCTACGAGCAGTACTTC. Its protein product is CASSDGLAGSYEQYF. The full variable domain, its missing parts supplied by reference TRBV2 and TRBJ2-7, is EPEVTQTPSHQVTQMGQEVILRCVPISNHLYFYWYRQILGQKVEFLVSFYNNEISEKSEIFDDQFSVERPDGSNFTLKIRSTKLEDSAMYFCASSDGLAGSYEQYFGPGTRLTVT.

As regards this clonotype: This could be a read error, since a much larger clone is one nucleotide away. The gene calls are TRBV24-1 and TRBJ2-5; the D is unclear. This CDR3 spans 14 amino acids. V was trimmed by 3 bases and J by 5 bases, leaving 12 bases between them. Per the germline V gene, CDR1 is KGHDR and CDR2 is SFDVKD. The CDR3 region has the DNA TGTGCCACCAGTGATCCGGCCCTAGGGGAGACCCAGTACTTC. As protein: CATSDPALGETQYF.

This chain links TRBV6-5 with TRBJ2-7; 9 bases are shared with TRBD1. The V gene's germline CDR1 is MNHEY and CDR2 SVGAGI. This CDR3 is 14 amino acids long. The V segment lost 8 bases and the J segment 6 bases; nucleotides outside the gene matches: 11. Written as DNA, the CDR3 is TGTGCCAGCGAACCGGGACAGGGTTTTGCCGAGCAGTACTTC. Translating it yields CASEPGQGFAEQYF.

This clonotype was detected a few times. The chain employs TRBV6-1 and TRBJ2-7, with D possibly TRBD1 on 6 matching bases. CDR1 and CDR2 from the germline V gene are MNHNS and SASEGT. V lost 7 bases and J lost 1, with 14 bases in between. The CDR3 loop spans 14 amino acids. CDR3 residues: CASTRRQESYEQYF. CDR3 DNA sequence: TGTGCCAGCACCCGCAGACAGGAGTCCTACGAGCAGTACTTC.

The CDR3 protein is CSARGQGRQPQHF. CDR3 in DNA: TGCAGTGCTAGGGGACAGGGACGGCAGCCCCAGCATTTT. The chain recombines TRBV20-1 with TRBJ1-5; 9 bases line up with TRBD1. V shed 3 bases, J shed 7 bases, and the junction held 4 bases outside the gene matches. CDR1 is DFQATT, CDR2 SNEGSKA, per germline (reference sequence). This CDR3 is built from 13 residues.

This clonotype was seen only a few times. The chain is built from TRBV19 and TRBJ2-2; D gene unclear. Trimming shortened V by 7 bases and J by 1 base, and 10 bases separated the two germline ends. This CDR3 region has 14 residues. Per the germline V gene, CDR1 is LNHDA and CDR2 is SQIVND (reference sequence). In DNA, the CDR3 is TGTGCCAGTACCAGCTGGCAGAACACCGGGGAGCTGTTTTTT. Its protein product is CASTSWQNTGELFF.